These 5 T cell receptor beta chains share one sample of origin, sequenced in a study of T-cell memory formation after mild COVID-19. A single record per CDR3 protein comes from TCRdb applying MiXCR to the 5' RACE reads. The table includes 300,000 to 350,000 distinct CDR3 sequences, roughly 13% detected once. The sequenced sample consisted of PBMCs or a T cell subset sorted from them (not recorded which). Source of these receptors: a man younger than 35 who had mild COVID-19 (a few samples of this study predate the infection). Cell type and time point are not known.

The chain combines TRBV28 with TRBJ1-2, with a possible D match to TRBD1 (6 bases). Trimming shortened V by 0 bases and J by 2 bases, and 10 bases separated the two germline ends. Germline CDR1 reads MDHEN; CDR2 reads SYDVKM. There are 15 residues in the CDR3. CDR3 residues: CASSLWRGANYGYTF. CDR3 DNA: TGTGCCAGCAGTTTATGGCGGGGGGCGAACTATGGCTACACCTTC.

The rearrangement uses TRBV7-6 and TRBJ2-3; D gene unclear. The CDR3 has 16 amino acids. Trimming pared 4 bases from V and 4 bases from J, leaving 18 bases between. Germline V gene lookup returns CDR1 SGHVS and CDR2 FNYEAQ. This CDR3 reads CASSSRVGLGSDTQYF. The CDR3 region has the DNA TGTGCCAGCAGCTCGAGAGTAGGGCTGGGGTCAGATACGCAGTATTTT. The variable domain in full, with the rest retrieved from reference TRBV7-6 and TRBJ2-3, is GAGVSQSPRYKVTKRGQDVALRCDPISGHVSLYWYRQALGQGPEFLTYFNYEAQQDKSGLPNDRFSAERPEGSISTLTIQRTEQRDSAMYRCASSSRVGLGSDTQYFGPGTRLTVL.

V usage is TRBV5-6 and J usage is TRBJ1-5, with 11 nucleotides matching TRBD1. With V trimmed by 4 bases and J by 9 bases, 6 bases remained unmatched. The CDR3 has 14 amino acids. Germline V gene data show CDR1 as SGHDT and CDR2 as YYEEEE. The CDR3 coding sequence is TGTGCCAGCAGCCCGGGACAGGGGGGATGGCCCCAGCATTTT. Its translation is CASSPGQGGWPQHF.

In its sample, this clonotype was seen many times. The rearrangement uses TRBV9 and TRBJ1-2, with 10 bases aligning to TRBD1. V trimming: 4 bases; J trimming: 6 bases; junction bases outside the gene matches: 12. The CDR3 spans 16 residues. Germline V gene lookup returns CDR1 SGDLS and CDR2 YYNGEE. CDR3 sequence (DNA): TGTGCCAGCAGCACGTCACACCTTGGGACAGGGGATGGCTACACCTTC. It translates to CASSTSHLGTGDGYTF.

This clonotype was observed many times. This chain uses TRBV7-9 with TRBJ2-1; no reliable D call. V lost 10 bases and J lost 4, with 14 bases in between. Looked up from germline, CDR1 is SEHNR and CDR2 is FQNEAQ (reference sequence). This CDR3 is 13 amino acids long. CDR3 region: CATAQINYNEQFF. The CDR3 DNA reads TGTGCCACCGCGCAGATAAATTACAATGAGCAGTTCTTC.